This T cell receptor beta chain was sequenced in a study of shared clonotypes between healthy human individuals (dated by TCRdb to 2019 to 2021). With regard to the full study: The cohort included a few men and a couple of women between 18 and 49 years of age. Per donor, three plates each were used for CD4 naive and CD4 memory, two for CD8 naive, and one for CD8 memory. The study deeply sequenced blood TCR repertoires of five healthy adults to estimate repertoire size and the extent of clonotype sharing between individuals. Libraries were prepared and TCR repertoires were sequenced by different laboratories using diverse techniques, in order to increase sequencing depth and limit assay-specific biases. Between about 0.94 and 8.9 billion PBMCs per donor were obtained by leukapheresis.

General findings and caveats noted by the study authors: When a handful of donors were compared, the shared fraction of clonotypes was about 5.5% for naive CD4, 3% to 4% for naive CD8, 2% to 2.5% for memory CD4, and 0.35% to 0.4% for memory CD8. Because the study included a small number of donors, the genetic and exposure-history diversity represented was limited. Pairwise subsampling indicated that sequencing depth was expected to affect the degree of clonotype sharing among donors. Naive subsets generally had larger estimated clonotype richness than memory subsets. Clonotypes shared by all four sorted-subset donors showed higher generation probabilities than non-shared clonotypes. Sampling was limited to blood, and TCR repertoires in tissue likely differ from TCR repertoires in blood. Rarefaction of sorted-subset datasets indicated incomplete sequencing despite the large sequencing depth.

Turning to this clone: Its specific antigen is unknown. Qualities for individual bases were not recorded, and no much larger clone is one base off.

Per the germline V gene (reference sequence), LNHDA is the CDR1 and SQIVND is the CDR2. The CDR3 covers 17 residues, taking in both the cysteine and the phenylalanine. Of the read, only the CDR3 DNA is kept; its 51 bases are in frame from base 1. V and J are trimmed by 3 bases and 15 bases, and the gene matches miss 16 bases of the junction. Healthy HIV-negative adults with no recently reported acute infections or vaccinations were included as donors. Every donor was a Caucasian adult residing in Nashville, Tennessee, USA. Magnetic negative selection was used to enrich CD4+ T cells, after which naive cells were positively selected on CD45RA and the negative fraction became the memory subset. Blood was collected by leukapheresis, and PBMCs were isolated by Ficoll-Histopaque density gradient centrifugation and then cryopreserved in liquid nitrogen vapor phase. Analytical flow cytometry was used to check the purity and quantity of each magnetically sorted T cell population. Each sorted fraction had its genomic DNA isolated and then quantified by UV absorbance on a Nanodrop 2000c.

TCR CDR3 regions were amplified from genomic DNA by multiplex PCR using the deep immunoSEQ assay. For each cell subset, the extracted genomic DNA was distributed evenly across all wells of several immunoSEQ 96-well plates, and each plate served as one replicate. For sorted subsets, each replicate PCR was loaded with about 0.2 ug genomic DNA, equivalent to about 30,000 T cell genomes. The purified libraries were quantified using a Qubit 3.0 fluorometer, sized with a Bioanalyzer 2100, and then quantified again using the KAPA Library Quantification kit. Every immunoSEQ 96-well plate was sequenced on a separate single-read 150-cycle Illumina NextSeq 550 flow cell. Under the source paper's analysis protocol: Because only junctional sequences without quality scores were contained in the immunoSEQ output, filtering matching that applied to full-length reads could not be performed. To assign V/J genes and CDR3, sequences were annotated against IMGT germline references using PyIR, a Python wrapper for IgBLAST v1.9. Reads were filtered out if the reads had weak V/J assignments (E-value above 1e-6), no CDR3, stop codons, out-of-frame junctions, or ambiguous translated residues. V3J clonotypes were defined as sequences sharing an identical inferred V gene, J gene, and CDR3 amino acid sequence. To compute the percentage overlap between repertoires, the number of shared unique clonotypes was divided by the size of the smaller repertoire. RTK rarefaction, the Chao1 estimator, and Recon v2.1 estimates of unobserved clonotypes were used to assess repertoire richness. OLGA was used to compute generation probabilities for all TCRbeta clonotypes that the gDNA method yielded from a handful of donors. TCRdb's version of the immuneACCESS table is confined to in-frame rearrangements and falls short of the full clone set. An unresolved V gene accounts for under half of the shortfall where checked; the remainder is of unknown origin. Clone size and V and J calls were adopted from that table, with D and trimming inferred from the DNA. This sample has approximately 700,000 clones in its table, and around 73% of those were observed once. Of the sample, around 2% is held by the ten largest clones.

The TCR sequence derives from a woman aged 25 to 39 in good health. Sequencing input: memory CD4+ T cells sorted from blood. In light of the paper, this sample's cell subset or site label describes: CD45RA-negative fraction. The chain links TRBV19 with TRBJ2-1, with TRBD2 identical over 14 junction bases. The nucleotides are TGTGCCAGTAGTATTCGGGGGACTAGCGGGAGACTGTCAGTGGTGTTCTTC. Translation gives CASSIRGTSGRLSVVFF. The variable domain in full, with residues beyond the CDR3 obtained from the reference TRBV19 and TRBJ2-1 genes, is DGGITQSPKYLFRKEGQNVTLSCEQNLNHDAMYWYRQDPGQGLRLIYYSQIVNDFQKGDIAEGYSVSREKKESFPLTVTSAQKNPTAFYLCASSIRGTSGRLSVVFFGPGTRLTVL.